This TCR beta chain was identified during a study of CD8 T cells in Susac syndrome. Study-wide background: Patients with Susac syndrome were, at the time of blood collection, therapy-naive, maintained on corticosteroids, or maintained on intravenous immunoglobulin alone. Study-level findings and limits: Repertoires of Susac syndrome CD4+ T cells lacked clonal expansion.

To note about this clonotype: The antigen is undetermined.

RNA, at about 0.45 to 1 ug, was reverse transcribed with random hexamers. Amplification of TCR beta CDR3 spanned 54 Vbeta and 13 Jbeta via immunoSEQ multiplex PCR. A single record per CDR3 protein comes from TCRdb applying MiXCR to the immunoSEQ multiplex PCR reads. The sample consists of around 71,000 distinct CDR3 sequences, 93% of them appearing once. The V segment lost 5 bases and the J segment 6 bases; nucleotides outside the gene matches: 4. Germline CDR1 LGHDT, CDR2 YNNKEL (reference sequence). The CDR3 is 14 amino acids. This receptor was obtained from a human donor with Susac syndrome. Material: CD4+ T cells from PBMCs. V gene TRBV3-1 combines with J gene TRBJ1-2, with 12 bases identical to TRBD1. In nucleotides, the CDR3 is TGTGCCAGCAGCTTAGGGACAGGGGGCGATGGCTACACCTTC. Amino acid sequence: CASSLGTGGDGYTF.